A selection of T cell receptor beta chains follows, all from one sample in a study of blood T cell repertoires in COVID-19. The assay was immunoSEQ multiplex PCR, and TCRdb's table has in-frame clones only and misses some. Altogether about 80,000 clones are present, about four fifths being singletons, with the ten largest covering approximately 9.1%. Sequencing was carried out using peripheral blood. All receptors come from a human donor in a cohort sampled during active COVID-19. Both conserved end residues are part of each CDR3. The order of the fields is clone size, D gene, V gene, J gene, CDR3 DNA, CDR3 protein. D genes are given only for firm matches. Size tells how often a clone was seen (once, few, many) or the class of an expanded clone, and some rows leave it out.

NA	NA	TRBV9	TRBJ1-1	TGTGCCAGCAGCCCCGGACACAGAAACACTGAAGCTTTCTTT	CASSPGHRNTEAFF
NA	NA	TRBV5-4	TRBJ2-1	TGTGCCAGCAGACCAATTGGGCGCGATGAGCAGTTCTTC	CASRPIGRDEQFF
once	NA	TRBV12-5	TRBJ2-3	TGTGCTAGTGGTTTGGGGCTCACAGATACGCAGTATTTT	CASGLGLTDTQYF
NA	TRBD1	TRBV15	TRBJ2-3	TGTGCCACCAGAGCTTACAGGGGTCCGGCCGGAGATACGCAGTATTTT	CATRAYRGPAGDTQYF
NA	NA	TRBV11-3	TRBJ2-7	TGTGCCAGCAGCCCGGGCAGGGTAGGCGAGCAGTACTTC	CASSPGRVGEQYF
NA	TRBD1	TRBV18	TRBJ2-7	TGTGCCAGCTCTCCGGTTAGGGACAGGGGTGTCTCCGAGCAGTACTTC	CASSPVRDRGVSEQYF
NA	TRBD1	TRBV18	TRBJ1-4	TGTGCCAGCTCACCCACCGGGACAGGGGTCCCTAATGAAAAACTGTTTTTT	CASSPTGTGVPNEKLFF
NA	TRBD2	TRBV5-1	TRBJ2-1	TGCGCCAGCAGCTTGGCCCAGACTAGCGCGTACAATGAGCAGTTCTTC	CASSLAQTSAYNEQFF
NA	TRBD1	TRBV12-5	TRBJ2-2	TGTGCTAGTGGACGGACAGGGGGGAACGGGGAGCTGTTTTTT	CASGRTGGNGELFF
NA	NA	TRBV9	TRBJ1-5	TGTGCCAGCAGCTCAGATGGGAGGTGGGGACAGCCCCAGCATTTT	CASSSDGRWGQPQHF